Sequencing of this TCR beta chain was carried out in a study of blood T cell repertoires in COVID-19. The wider study: The samples span acute and convalescent COVID-19 from the United States, Italy and Spain. From T cells, B-cell-depleted T cells, or PBMCs came the material, which was cDNA or gDNA.

Original analysis: The authors estimated nucleated cell counts from reference gene primer amplification. This table comes from immunoSEQ multiplex PCR, and its TCRdb copy is limited to in-frame clones, with some not included. The V and J calls and clone size come from that table; D and trimming were worked out from the DNA. There are approximately 160,000 clones in the sample; roughly 84% occur only once, and around 7% lies in the top ten. The V gene end was trimmed by 5 bases and the J gene end by 7 bases; junction bases not matched to a gene: 15. Germline CDR1 and CDR2: SGHTA and FQGNSA. This CDR3 region has 16 residues. This clone was found a few times.

The V call is TRBV7-2, the J call TRBJ2-3; 7 nucleotides line up with TRBD2. The source of this sequence is a man aged 50 to 60 with active or convalescent COVID-19. Sequenced sample: peripheral blood. The DNA of the CDR3 is TGTGCCAGCAGCGTTTACCGGGGCGGGAGTGGAAATACGCAGTATTTT. It is translated as CASSVYRGGSGNTQYF.